One and the same sample provided the 26 T cell receptor beta chains below, sequenced in a study of cytomegalovirus exposure and HLA in healthy donors. PCR employed 60 Vbeta and 13 Jbeta primers. Assay used: immunoSEQ multiplex PCR; TCRdb lists only in-frame clones, some missing. This sample carries 55,000 to 80,000 clones, roughly 73% of them seen once, and the ten largest clones take approximately 22%. Input material: PBMCs. The receptors here all came from a woman aged 35 to 49 in good health and CMV-seropositive.

This clone was seen only once. The chain combines TRBV27 with TRBJ2-4; the match to TRBD1 covers 9 bases. The CDR3 consists of 14 residues. The germline gives CDR1 MNHEY, CDR2 SMNVEV (reference sequence). V dropped 5 bases and J dropped 8; count of bases not matched to a gene: 7. DNA of the CDR3: TGTGCCAGCAGTAGGACAGGGGAGGGGGACATTCAGTACTTC. Its translation is CASSRTGEGDIQYF.

The CDR3 sequence is CASSFRTGADTIYF. CDR3 nucleotide sequence: TGTGCCAGCAGTTTCCGGACAGGGGCGGACACCATATATTTT. The V and J genes are TRBV28 and TRBJ1-3; 9 nucleotides agree with TRBD1. CDR1 MDHEN and CDR2 SYDVKM come from the germline V gene. V trimming: 3 bases; J trimming: 8 bases; junction bases outside the gene matches: 5. The length of the CDR3 is 14 residues. Full variable domain (rest looked up from reference TRBV28 and TRBJ1-3): DVKVTQSSRYLVKRTGEKVFLECVQDMDHENMFWYRQDPGLGLRLIYFSYDVKMKEKGDIPEGYSVSREKKERFSLILESASTNQTSMYLCASSFRTGADTIYFGEGSWLTVV.

The chain links TRBV4-1 to TRBJ1-2, with 7 bases identical to TRBD1. This CDR3 has 14 residues. The trim removed 0 bases at V and 6 bases at J, leaving 4 bases unmatched. Germline V CDR1 and CDR2: MGHRA, YSYEKL. CDR3 sequence: CASSQDNRGNGYTF. DNA for the CDR3: TGCGCCAGCAGCCAAGATAACAGGGGCAATGGCTACACCTTC.

The chain employs TRBV28 and TRBJ2-1; 9 bases fit TRBD1. Germline V gene lookup returns CDR1 MDHEN and CDR2 SYDVKM. V lost 6 bases, J lost 6 bases, and 12 bases stayed unmatched. CDR3 length equals 16 residues. The CDR3 DNA follows: TGTGCCAGCAGCCTACCAGGGACAGGGTTGGTCAATGAGCAGTTCTTC. Its translation is CASSLPGTGLVNEQFF.

This chain joins TRBV6-1 and TRBJ2-7, with 10 bases aligning to TRBD1. The V segment lost 6 bases and the J segment 7 bases; nucleotides outside the gene matches: 6. The CDR3 loop spans 13 amino acids. The germline V gene encodes CDR1 MNHNS and CDR2 SASEGT. The DNA for the CDR3 is TGTGCCAGCAGGAGACAGGGGGCGAGGGAGCAGTACTTC. Translated, it gives CASRRQGAREQYF.

This clone was picked up one time. The chain links TRBV11-3 to TRBJ2-1, with a weak D call TRBD1 (6 bases). Trimming shortened V by 4 bases and J by 2 bases, and 9 bases separated the two germline ends. CDR1 and CDR2 (germline): SGHNT, YENEEA. There are 14 residues in the CDR3. DNA for the CDR3: TGTGCCAGCAGCTCCCAGGGGCCCTACAATGAGCAGTTCTTC. Translated: CASSSQGPYNEQFF. The full variable domain, its missing parts supplied by reference TRBV11-3 and TRBJ2-1, is EAGVVQSPRYKIIEKKQPVAFWCNPISGHNTLYWYLQNLGQGPELLIRYENEEAVDDSQLPKDRFSAERLKGVDSTLKIQPAELGDSAVYLCASSSQGPYNEQFFGPGTRLTVL.

This CDR3 is CSVRDSFGSYEQYF. As DNA, the CDR3 is TGCAGCGTTCGGGACAGCTTCGGCTCCTACGAGCAGTACTTC. The chain employs TRBV29-1 and TRBJ2-7, with 7 bases lining up with TRBD1. CDR1 and CDR2 (germline): SQVTM, ANQGSEA. The CDR3 extends over 14 amino acids. The ends lost 5 bases at V and 0 bases at J; junction bases unmatched: 7.

This clone was seen once. The chain employs TRBV25-1 and TRBJ1-1; a possible D gene is TRBD1 (5 bases). With 2 bases removed from V and 5 bases from J, the gap between germline ends came to 15 bases. Germline V lookup: CDR1 MGHDK, CDR2 SYGVNS. This CDR3 is built from 15 residues. The DNA for the CDR3 is TGTGCCAGCAGTGAAGCCGATCCCAGGGAAACTGAAGCTTTCTTT. Protein: CASSEADPRETEAFF.

In this sample, this clone turned up once. The rearrangement links TRBV6-5 to TRBJ1-1, with 10 bases identical to TRBD1. Germline V gene lookup returns CDR1 MNHEY and CDR2 SVGAGI. V lost 6 bases to trimming and J lost 2 bases; unmatched junction nucleotides: 6. The CDR3 length is 15 residues. In DNA form, the CDR3 reads TGTGCCAGCAGAGGACAGGGGGTAATAAACACTGAAGCTTTCTTT. Translation gives CASRGQGVINTEAFF.

This chain joins TRBV10-1 and TRBJ2-1; D gene uncertain. The CDR3 covers 17 residues. Trimming took off 0 bases at V and 0 bases at J, with 12 bases between the two ends. Germline CDR1 is WNHNN and CDR2 is SYGVQD (reference sequence). The CDR3 protein is CASSESSGSSSYNEQFF. The CDR3 nucleotides read TGCGCCAGCAGTGAGTCGTCGGGTTCCAGCTCCTACAATGAGCAGTTCTTC.

V gene TRBV27 combines with J gene TRBJ2-7; weak D call: TRBD1 (5 bases). The ends were cut back, 3 bases at V and 1 base at J, with 13 bases in the middle. The germline gives CDR1 MNHEY, CDR2 SMNVEV (reference sequence). There are 15 residues in the CDR3. The CDR3 is CASSFGQGRSYEQYF. CDR3 coding DNA: TGTGCCAGCAGTTTCGGGCAGGGTAGGTCCTACGAGCAGTACTTC.

In DNA, the CDR3 is TGTGCCAGCAGCCTTGGGGAGGGAACTGAAGCTTTCTTT. This encodes CASSLGEGTEAFF. The V call is TRBV5-5, the J call TRBJ1-1; D is unclear. From germline, CDR1 is SGHKS and CDR2 YYEKEE (reference sequence). This CDR3 contains 13 residues. V lost 4 bases and J lost 5, with 12 bases in between.

The V and J genes are TRBV4-3 and TRBJ2-3; 9 bases agree with TRBD2. V lost 2 bases and J lost 2; bases outside the gene matches: 8. Germline CDR1 and CDR2: LGHNA and YSLEER. The CDR3 consists of 17 residues. In nucleotides, the CDR3 is TGCGCCAGCAGCCAAACTTTTAGCGGGGGCCTCACAGATACGCAGTATTTT. It is translated as CASSQTFSGGLTDTQYF.

There are a few counts of this clone. The chain recombines TRBV30 with TRBJ1-2; possible D gene TRBD1, 5 bases. The CDR3 consists of 12 residues. V lost 5 bases and J 7 bases, leaving 14 bases between the germline ends. Germline V gives CDR1 GTSNPN, CDR2 SVGIG (reference sequence). CDR3 residues: CAWLWGTGGYTF. CDR3 coding DNA: TGTGCCTGGTTGTGGGGCACGGGTGGCTACACCTTC.

The chain has TRBV9 and TRBJ1-3, with 10 bases identical to TRBD1. Germline V gene sequence: CDR1 SGDLS, CDR2 YYNGEE. The CDR3 covers 19 residues. V was clipped by 0 bases and J by 2 bases; unmatched bases: 11. The CDR3 loop reads CASSVAPLAGTGAGNTIYF. CDR3 DNA sequence: TGTGCCAGCAGCGTAGCTCCCCTTGCTGGGACAGGGGCTGGAAACACCATATATTTT.

The V gene is TRBV5-6, the J gene TRBJ2-3; D is uncertain. The germline V gene has CDR1 SGHDT and CDR2 YYEEEE. V was pared by 0 bases and J by 2 bases, with 4 bases between. There are 13 residues in the CDR3. The CDR3 DNA sequence: TGTGCCAGCAGCTTGGATTACACAGATACGCAGTATTTT. Protein sequence: CASSLDYTDTQYF.

V gene TRBV10-2 combines with J gene TRBJ2-2, with a tentative D call TRBD2 (5 bases). CDR3 length: 15 amino acids. V was shortened by 7 bases and J by 1 base, with 13 bases between the two germline ends. CDR1 is WSHSY, CDR2 SAAADI, per germline. CDR3 sequence: CASKGLTGNTGELFF. In DNA, the CDR3 is TGCGCCAGCAAAGGACTGACGGGGAACACCGGGGAGCTGTTTTTT.

The chain has TRBV5-1 and TRBJ1-2, with a possible D match to TRBD1 (5 bases). Germline V gene lookup returns CDR1 SGHRS and CDR2 YFSETQ. There are 14 residues in the CDR3. Between the trimmed V and J ends, which lost 7 bases and 7 bases, there was a span of 20 bases. CDR3 nucleotides: TGCGCCAGCGCTCGACAGAGAAAGGAGCGTGGCTACACCTTC. It translates to CASARQRKERGYTF. Looking up the rest from reference TRBV5-1 and TRBJ1-2 gives the full variable domain: KAGVTQTPRYLIKTRGQQVTLSCSPISGHRSVSWYQQTPGQGLQFLFEYFSETQRNKGNFPGRFSGRQFSNSRSEMNVSTLELGDSALYLCASARQRKERGYTFGSGTRLTVV.

The chain joins TRBV2 to TRBJ2-1; maybe TRBD1 (5 bases). CDR3 length: 13 residues. Per the germline V gene, CDR1 is SNHLY and CDR2 is FYNNEI. V lost 4 bases, J lost 10 bases, and 14 bases lay in between. Here the CDR3 DNA reads TGTGCCAGCAGTGCCCAGGGCCGCGTCGAGCAGTTCTTC. Protein: CASSAQGRVEQFF.

The chain uses TRBV5-1 and TRBJ1-5; 7 positions agree with TRBD1. Germline CDR1 and CDR2: SGHRS and YFSETQ. V lost 4 bases, J lost 0 bases, and 4 bases stayed unmatched. The CDR3 spans 15 residues. CDR3 nucleotides: TGCGCCAGCAGCCCAGGACAGGCTAGCAATCAGCCCCAGCATTTT. Its protein is CASSPGQASNQPQHF.

The chain carries TRBV2 and TRBJ2-7; 11 positions match TRBD1. Trimming at V came to 5 bases and at J to 2 bases, leaving 2 bases not matched to a gene. Germline assignment: CDR1 SNHLY and CDR2 FYNNEI. This CDR3 contains 14 residues. The DNA of the CDR3 is TGTGCCAGCAGTCGGGACAGGGGGGCCTACGAGCAGTACTTC. Translating it yields CASSRDRGAYEQYF.

The V and J genes are TRBV25-1 and TRBJ2-7; 14 nucleotides align to TRBD2. Germline values: CDR1 MGHDK, CDR2 SYGVNS. J was trimmed by 2 bases and V by 8 bases; bases with no gene match: 5. The length of the CDR3 is 15 residues. CDR3 sequence (DNA): TGTGCCAGCCGGGGGACTAGCGGGGGCCCCTACGAGCAGTACTTC. Amino acid sequence: CASRGTSGGPYEQYF.

This clone has more than one count but fewer than ten. J is TRBJ2-6 and V is TRBV6-1; maybe TRBD2 (5 bases). The V end was cut by 3 bases, the J end by 12 bases, with 12 bases between. This CDR3 is built from 13 residues. CDR1 and CDR2 from the germline V gene are MNHNS and SASEGT. In DNA form, the CDR3 reads TGTGCCAGCAGTGAGGACGGACTGTCCGTCCTGACTTTC. Residues: CASSEDGLSVLTF.

This clone has only a few counts. This chain joins TRBV6-5 and TRBJ1-2; D might be TRBD1 (6 bases). This CDR3 has 14 amino acids. The V gene lost 2 bases and the J gene lost 7 bases, with 14 bases spanning the gap. The V gene's germline CDR1 is MNHEY and CDR2 SVGAGI. The CDR3 DNA reads as TGTGCCAGCAGTTACGGGGGGGGGCAGTCTGGCTACACCTTC. It encodes CASSYGGGQSGYTF.

The chain joins TRBV19 to TRBJ1-2, with 7 nucleotides matching TRBD1. Germline V gene data show CDR1 as LNHDA and CDR2 as SQIVND (reference sequence). Trimming at V came to 8 bases and at J to 1 base, leaving 4 bases not matched to a gene. The CDR3 totals 13 residues. CDR3 region: CASHDRDNYGYTF. In nucleotides, the CDR3 is TGTGCCAGTCATGACAGGGATAACTATGGCTACACCTTC.

CDR3 protein: CAWSVGGLAGAGDEQFF. In DNA, the CDR3 is TGTGCCTGGAGTGTAGGGGGGCTAGCGGGGGCCGGGGATGAGCAGTTCTTC. The chain employs TRBV30 and TRBJ2-1; the match to TRBD2 covers 10 bases. CDR3 length equals 17 residues. V was clipped by 0 bases and J by 8 bases; unmatched bases: 13. Germline V gene lookup returns CDR1 GTSNPN and CDR2 SVGIG (reference sequence).